The 28 T cell receptor beta chains presented below share a single source sample, sequenced in a study of blood T cell repertoires in COVID-19. Assay used: immunoSEQ multiplex PCR; TCRdb lists only in-frame clones, some missing. The sample records 250,000 to 400,000 clones, more than 70% being singletons. The sequenced material came from peripheral blood. Receptors originate from a woman aged 25 to 39 with COVID-19, enrolled during active disease.

This chain joins TRBV5-1 and TRBJ2-1; the D gene is possibly TRBD1 (5 bases). V was shortened by 0 bases and J by 3 bases, with 10 bases between the two germline ends. This CDR3 is built from 15 residues. Germline V gene sequence: CDR1 SGHRS, CDR2 YFSETQ. DNA of the CDR3: TGCGCCAGCAGCTTGGGGGGCGATATCTACAATGAGCAGTTCTTC. It is translated as CASSLGGDIYNEQFF.

The gene calls are TRBV5-4 and TRBJ1-2; 7 bases are shared with TRBD1. Unmatched junction bases numbered 6, after V lost 4 bases and J lost 6 bases. This CDR3 spans 13 amino acids. The germline V gene encodes CDR1 SGHNT and CDR2 YYREEE (reference sequence). The CDR3 protein is CASSPGTADGYTF. In DNA, the CDR3 is TGTGCCAGCAGCCCGGGGACAGCGGATGGCTACACCTTC.

The genes are TRBV4-2 and TRBJ1-1; D call uncertain. Germline V gene lookup returns CDR1 LGHNA and CDR2 YNFKEQ. CDR3 length: 15 amino acids. The V and J ends lost 0 bases and 5 bases respectively, with 13 bases between them. The CDR3 bases are TGTGCCAGCAGCCAAGATGGGGAGGTGAGAACTGAAGCTTTCTTT. Its translation: CASSQDGEVRTEAFF.

The chain employs TRBV19 and TRBJ2-3, with unresolved D. Germline loops: CDR1 LNHDA, CDR2 SQIVND (reference sequence). CDR3 length: 13 residues. V dropped 4 bases and J dropped 4 bases, with 9 bases sitting between them. Here the CDR3 reads CASSSQSSDTQYF. CDR3 in DNA: TGTGCCAGTAGTAGTCAGTCATCAGATACGCAGTATTTT.

This chain connects TRBV5-5 to TRBJ2-7, with a tentative D call TRBD2 (6 bases). The length of the CDR3 is 15 residues. Trimming took 5 bases from V and 2 from J, leaving 17 bases between them. The germline V gene has CDR1 SGHKS and CDR2 YYEKEE (reference sequence). Here the CDR3 reads CASRPEGTRAYEQYV. CDR3 DNA sequence: TGTGCCAGCAGACCGGAGGGGACGAGGGCCTACGAGCAGTACGTC.

The chain has TRBV4-1 and TRBJ2-5, with 9 positions matching TRBD2. The V gene end was trimmed by 1 base and the J gene end by 3 bases; junction bases not matched to a gene: 6. The CDR3 has 16 amino acids. Germline V lookup: CDR1 MGHRA, CDR2 YSYEKL. CDR3 DNA: TGCGCCAGCAGCCAAGGGCGCGGGACTAGCAAAGAGACCCAGTACTTC. As protein: CASSQGRGTSKETQYF.

The V gene is TRBV18, the J gene TRBJ2-3; D may be TRBD2 (5 bases). V was trimmed by 6 bases and J by 2 bases, leaving 15 bases between them. This CDR3 is 15 amino acids long. CDR1 is KGHSH, CDR2 LQKENI, per germline. CDR3 DNA: TGTGCCAGCTCCACGGACTCGTTGATCACAGATACGCAGTATTTT. This encodes CASSTDSLITDTQYF.

This chain links TRBV6-5 with TRBJ1-2; TRBD1 is a possible D gene (6 bases). The CDR3 is 15 amino acids. The germline V gene has CDR1 MNHEY and CDR2 SVGAGI. The V gene lost 0 bases and the J gene lost 12 bases, with 20 bases spanning the gap. CDR3 bases: TGTGCCAGCAGTTACTCGTTGGGGGGGGCCCGGGTTGACACCTTC. Amino acids: CASSYSLGGARVDTF.

The chain links TRBV5-1 to TRBJ1-1, with D possibly matching TRBD1 (5 bases). This CDR3 is 13 amino acids long. The germline CDR1 and CDR2 sequences are SGHRS and YFSETQ. Trimming stripped 6 bases from V and 1 base from J, with 10 bases between. CDR3 loop: CASTADRNTEAFF. The CDR3 DNA sequence: TGCGCCAGCACCGCTGACAGGAACACTGAAGCTTTCTTT.

The rearrangement uses TRBV27 and TRBJ1-6; the D gene is possibly TRBD1 (6 bases). V lost 5 bases and J 1 base, leaving 12 bases between the germline ends. The CDR3 consists of 16 residues. From germline, CDR1 is MNHEY and CDR2 SMNVEV (reference sequence). CDR3 bases: TGTGCCAGCAGTCCTAACAGGGTTTCCTATAATTCACCCCTCCACTTT. It translates to CASSPNRVSYNSPLHF.

The chain recombines TRBV7-2 with TRBJ2-7; 8 nucleotides match TRBD1. Per the germline V gene, CDR1 is SGHTA and CDR2 is FQGNSA. Trimming removed 1 base from V and 2 bases from J; junction bases left unmatched: 4. The CDR3 loop spans 15 amino acids. The CDR3 loop reads CASSLGGQGPYEQYV. As DNA, the CDR3 is TGTGCCAGCAGCTTAGGCGGACAGGGTCCCTACGAGCAGTACGTC.

V is TRBV11-3 and J is TRBJ2-5; no firm D call. The CDR3 has 13 amino acids. Trimming took 1 base from V and 3 from J, leaving 6 bases between them. From germline, CDR1 is SGHNT and CDR2 YENEEA. CDR3 sequence reads: CASSLVRKETQYF. The CDR3, as DNA: TGTGCCAGCAGCTTAGTCCGTAAAGAGACCCAGTACTTC.

J is TRBJ2-7 and V is TRBV19, with TRBD1 identical over 11 bases. V trimming: 8 bases; J trimming: 5 bases; junction bases outside the gene matches: 5. CDR3 length: 13 residues. Germline CDR1 reads LNHDA; CDR2 reads SQIVND (reference sequence). The CDR3 sequence is CASGQGAGNEQYF. In nucleotides, the CDR3 is TGTGCCAGTGGACAGGGGGCTGGGAACGAGCAGTACTTC. Using reference TRBV19 and TRBJ2-7 for the parts outside the CDR3, the full variable domain is DGGITQSPKYLFRKEGQNVTLSCEQNLNHDAMYWYRQDPGQGLRLIYYSQIVNDFQKGDIAEGYSVSREKKESFPLTVTSAQKNPTAFYLCASGQGAGNEQYFGPGTRLTVT.

The V and J genes are TRBV7-9 and TRBJ1-1; possible D gene TRBD1, 6 bases. The V end was cut by 3 bases, the J end by 8 bases, with 10 bases between. The CDR3 is 12 residues long. Germline loops: CDR1 SEHNR, CDR2 FQNEAQ (reference sequence). CDR3 in amino acids: CASSFDQGEAFF. CDR3 coding DNA: TGTGCCAGCAGCTTTGACCAGGGGGAAGCTTTCTTT.

This CDR3 is CAISESPRDYEQYV. The CDR3 bases are TGTGCCATCAGTGAGTCGCCCCGGGACTACGAGCAGTACGTC. The chain joins TRBV10-3 to TRBJ2-7, with D possibly TRBD2 on 5 matching bases. The germline gives CDR1 ENHRY, CDR2 SYGVKD. CDR3 length: 14 residues. Deletions cut 0 bases from V and 3 bases from J, with 9 bases between.

This chain joins TRBV7-6 and TRBJ2-2, with a tentative D call TRBD1 (5 bases). This CDR3 contains 15 residues. Trimming removed 5 bases at V and 1 base at J, with 11 bases between. CDR1 and CDR2 from the germline V gene are SGHVS and FNYEAQ. The CDR3 region is CASSPRQLNTGELFF. DNA of the CDR3: TGTGCCAGCAGCCCACGACAGTTGAACACCGGGGAGCTGTTTTTT.

This rearrangement joins TRBV9 to TRBJ1-6; D is unresolved. CDR1 is SGDLS, CDR2 YYNGEE, per germline. CDR3 length equals 14 residues. Trimming pared 9 bases from V and 5 bases from J, leaving 15 bases between. CDR3 nucleotide sequence: TGTGCCAACTCGGGGAGCAGGAATAATTCACCCCTCCACTTT. Residues: CANSGSRNNSPLHF.

The chain has TRBV15 and TRBJ2-3; 10 bases are shared with TRBD2. The junction had 12 bases not matched to a gene; V was cut back by 1 base and J by 5 bases. The CDR3 is made up of 18 amino acids. Germline-derived CDR1 and CDR2 are LNHNV and YYDKDF (reference sequence). CDR3 coding DNA: TGTGCCACCAGCAGAGGTGTAGCTAGCGGGGGTCGGTTAGATACGCAGTATTTT. Translation gives CATSRGVASGGRLDTQYF.

This chain connects TRBV5-4 to TRBJ1-6; TRBD1 agrees at 9 bases. The CDR3 consists of 14 residues. Germline-derived CDR1 and CDR2 are SGHNT and YYREEE (reference sequence). The V segment lost 4 bases and the J segment 7 bases; nucleotides outside the gene matches: 3. The CDR3 DNA follows: TGTGCCAGCAGCGTAGGACAGGGGAATTCACCCCTCCACTTT. Protein: CASSVGQGNSPLHF.

The chain combines TRBV11-2 with TRBJ1-3, with D uncertain. Germline V lookup: CDR1 SGHAT, CDR2 FQNNGV. The V and J ends lost 2 bases and 3 bases respectively, with 17 bases between them. There are 17 residues in the CDR3. The CDR3 DNA sequence: TGTGCCAGCAGCTTAAACGGACCTCGGGGTTTTGGAAACACCATATATTTT. Translation: CASSLNGPRGFGNTIYF. The full variable domain, completed using reference TRBV11-2 and TRBJ1-3, is EAGVAQSPRYKIIEKRQSVAFWCNPISGHATLYWYQQILGQGPKLLIQFQNNGVVDDSQLPKDRFSAERLKGVDSTLKIQPAKLEDSAVYLCASSLNGPRGFGNTIYFGEGSWLTVV.

This clone was seen a few times. The V gene is TRBV6-5, the J gene TRBJ2-7, with 11 bases lining up with TRBD1. CDR3 length equals 14 residues. The V gene end was trimmed by 5 bases and the J gene end by 5 bases; junction bases not matched to a gene: 5. Germline values: CDR1 MNHEY, CDR2 SVGAGI. CDR3 loop: CASSRGQGGDEQYV. The CDR3 DNA follows: TGTGCCAGCAGTAGGGGACAGGGGGGGGACGAGCAGTACGTC.

This rearrangement joins TRBV27 to TRBJ1-2; D remains unclear. Trimming shortened V by 1 base and J by 0 bases, and 6 bases separated the two germline ends. Germline CDR1 is MNHEY and CDR2 is SMNVEV (reference sequence). The CDR3 has 14 amino acids. CDR3 residues: CASSLYGANYGYTF. In nucleotides, the CDR3 is TGTGCCAGCAGTTTATACGGGGCTAACTATGGCTACACCTTC.

J is TRBJ1-5 and V is TRBV27, with 8 bases matching TRBD1. CDR1 is MNHEY and CDR2 is SMNVEV in the germline V gene (reference sequence). The CDR3 loop spans 16 amino acids. Trimming at V came to 5 bases and at J to 0 bases, leaving 6 bases not matched to a gene. The CDR3 protein is CASSPGQANSNQPQHF. DNA for the CDR3: TGTGCCAGCAGTCCGGGACAGGCGAATAGCAATCAGCCCCAGCATTTT.

The gene calls are TRBV6-5 and TRBJ2-5; weak D call: TRBD2 (5 bases). Germline V gives CDR1 MNHEY, CDR2 SVGAGI. This CDR3 contains 14 residues. The V and J ends lost 6 bases and 5 bases respectively, with 16 bases between them. CDR3 sequence reads: CASRPGTTVETQYF. In nucleotides, the CDR3 is TGTGCCAGCAGACCGGGAACCACCGTGGAGACCCAGTACTTC.

CDR3 sequence: CASSPQNSPLHF. DNA for the CDR3: TGTGCCAGCAGTCCACAGAATTCACCCCTCCACTTT. The chain uses TRBV6-5 and TRBJ1-6; D ambiguous. The CDR3 contains 12 residues. V was pared by 5 bases and J by 7 bases, with 6 bases between. CDR1 and CDR2 (germline): MNHEY, SVGAGI.

V and J are TRBV5-5 and TRBJ1-5; 7 nucleotides line up with TRBD1. The trim removed 4 bases at V and 5 bases at J, leaving 6 bases unmatched. The CDR3 extends over 14 amino acids. Per the germline V gene, CDR1 is SGHKS and CDR2 is YYEKEE (reference sequence). The CDR3 DNA sequence: TGTGCCAGCAGCCGGTCTACAGGGGATCAGCCCCAGCATTTT. Its translation is CASSRSTGDQPQHF. The full variable domain, with the rest looked up from reference TRBV5-5 and TRBJ1-5, is DAGVTQSPTHLIKTRGQQVTLRCSPISGHKSVSWYQQVLGQGPQFIFQYYEKEERGRGNFPDRFSARQFPNYSSELNVNALLLGDSALYLCASSRSTGDQPQHFGDGTRLSIL.

This sequence joins TRBV7-9 and TRBJ2-3; 7 positions agree with TRBD1. Germline lookup yields CDR1 SEHNR and CDR2 FQNEAQ (reference sequence). The V and J ends lost 2 bases and 2 bases, in that order; junction bases with no gene match: 7. The CDR3 sequence is 16 residues long. Here the CDR3 DNA reads TGTGCCAGCAGCTTACCCGGGACAGCCAACACAGATACGCAGTATTTT. Its translation is CASSLPGTANTDTQYF.

The chain couples TRBV6-5 to TRBJ1-4; 7 nucleotides match TRBD1. The CDR3 length is 13 residues. Trimming cost V 5 bases and J 11 bases; bases outside gene matches: 8. Per germline, CDR1 MNHEY and CDR2 SVGAGI. The CDR3 bases are TGTGCCAGCAGTACCGGCCAGGGGGGCAAACTGTTTTTT. It codes for CASSTGQGGKLFF.